The T cell receptor beta chain described here comes from a study of OX40 agonist ivuxolimab in advanced cancers. Germline CDR1 and CDR2: SGHKS and YYEKEE (reference sequence). The CDR3 has 14 residues. V was pared by 3 bases and J by 4 bases, with 6 bases of the junction left unmatched. Sequenced by immunoSEQ multiplex PCR; TCRdb stores in-frame clones only, minus some. This sample carries tens of thousands of clones, around nine tenths of them seen once, and the ten largest clones take under 40%. This clonotype was sampled from an adult with an advanced solid tumor such as melanoma, head and neck, liver or kidney cancer. This rearrangement joins TRBV5-5 to TRBJ2-7; TRBD1 matches 8 bases. This material consisted of CD4+ or CD8+ T cells sorted from blood, taken in a trial of the OX40 agonist ivuxolimab. CDR3 sequence (DNA): TGTGCCAGCAGCTACAGGGGGGCGGAGTACGAGCAGTACTTC. Its protein product is CASSYRGAEYEQYF.